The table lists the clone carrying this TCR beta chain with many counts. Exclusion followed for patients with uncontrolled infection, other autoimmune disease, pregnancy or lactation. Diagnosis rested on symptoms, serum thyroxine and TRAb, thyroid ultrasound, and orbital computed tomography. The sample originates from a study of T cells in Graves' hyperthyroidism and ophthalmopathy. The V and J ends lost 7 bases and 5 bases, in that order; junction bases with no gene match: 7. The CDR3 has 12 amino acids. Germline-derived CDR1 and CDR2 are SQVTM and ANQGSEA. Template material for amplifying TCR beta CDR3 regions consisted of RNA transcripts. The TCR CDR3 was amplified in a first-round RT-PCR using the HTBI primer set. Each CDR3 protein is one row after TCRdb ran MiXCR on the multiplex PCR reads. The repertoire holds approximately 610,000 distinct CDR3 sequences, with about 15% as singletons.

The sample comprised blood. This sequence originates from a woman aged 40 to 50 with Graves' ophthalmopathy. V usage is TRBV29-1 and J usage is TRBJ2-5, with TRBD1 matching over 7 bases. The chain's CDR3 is CSANRGMETQYF. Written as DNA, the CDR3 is TGCAGCGCCAACAGGGGAATGGAGACCCAGTACTTC.